This T cell receptor (beta chain) is from a study of shared clonotypes between healthy human individuals. CDR1 is SGHKS, CDR2 YYEKEE, per germline (reference sequence). Trimming shortened V by 5 bases and J by 4 bases, and 12 bases separated the two germline ends. The CDR3 spans 13 residues. Repertoires were generated with immunoSEQ multiplex PCR, while TCRdb's copy carries only in-frame clones and drops some. The data contain 450,000 to 600,000 clones, about 80% of them singletons. The TCR comes from a woman aged 40 to 50 in good health. Some clones in this sample may be carry-over from other donors' samples. The sequenced material came from PBMCs. The chain combines TRBV5-5 with TRBJ1-2; D not resolved. The CDR3 is CASRPVARYGYTF. CDR3 nucleotide sequence: TGTGCCAGCAGGCCGGTTGCTCGCTATGGCTACACCTTC.